These 19 T cell receptor beta chains were sequenced from one sample in a study of beta chain features in type 1 diabetes. TCRB transcripts that were expressed got sequenced, as all of the isolated RNA had been reverse transcribed. Generated by immunoSEQ multiplex PCR, the TCRdb table keeps only in-frame clones and is missing some. The sample includes roughly 450,000 clones, approximately 15% of them seen just once. Material for sequencing was naive CD4+ T cells from blood. Receptors originate from a man aged 25-40 years in good health.

This clone was seen more than once but under ten times. The chain is built from TRBV5-1 and TRBJ1-1, with TRBD1 identical over 9 bases. Trimming removed 4 bases from V and 4 bases from J; junction bases left unmatched: 5. This CDR3 contains 14 residues. Germline values: CDR1 SGHRS, CDR2 YFSETQ. The CDR3 sequence is CASSPGTGPTEAFF. The DNA for the CDR3 is TGCGCCAGCAGCCCCGGGACAGGGCCCACTGAAGCTTTCTTT.

This clone was seen more than once but under ten times. The rearrangement uses TRBV29-1 and TRBJ2-3; the D gene is possibly TRBD1 (6 bases). The V gene's germline CDR1 is SQVTM and CDR2 ANQGSEA. The CDR3 has 14 residues. Trimming pared 7 bases from V and 1 base from J, leaving 15 bases between. The CDR3 region is CSGVGQGRTDTQYF. DNA for the CDR3: TGCAGCGGTGTAGGCCAGGGGCGCACAGATACGCAGTATTTT.

This rearrangement joins TRBV7-8 to TRBJ2-5; D not certain. V shed 3 bases and J shed 3 bases, with 5 bases lying between them. This CDR3 comprises 12 residues. Germline loops: CDR1 SGHVS, CDR2 FQNEAQ. CDR3 in DNA: TGTGCCAGCAGCTTCAGAGAAGAGACCCAGTACTTC. Residues: CASSFREETQYF.

The chain carries TRBV5-4 and TRBJ1-2, with D possibly TRBD1 on 5 matching bases. V was trimmed by 5 bases and J by 5 bases, leaving 16 bases between them. CDR1 is SGHNT and CDR2 is YYREEE in the germline V gene (reference sequence). CDR3 size: 14 residues. This chain's CDR3 is CASSRWDGSYGYTF. CDR3 nucleotide sequence: TGTGCCAGCAGTAGATGGGACGGATCTTATGGCTACACCTTC.

In this sample, this clone turned up a few times. The chain links TRBV6-6 to TRBJ1-3; D is unresolved. The ends were cut back, 6 bases at V and 0 bases at J, with 9 bases in the middle. Germline assignment: CDR1 MNHNY and CDR2 SVGAGI (reference sequence). This CDR3 is built from 14 residues. CDR3 in amino acids: CASSIGISGNTIYF. For the CDR3, the DNA is TGTGCCAGCAGCATAGGGATCTCTGGAAACACCATATATTTT.

This chain connects TRBV5-4 to TRBJ2-3, with 12 nucleotides matching TRBD2. Germline values: CDR1 SGHNT, CDR2 YYREEE (reference sequence). The V segment lost 4 bases and the J segment 6 bases; nucleotides outside the gene matches: 6. There are 15 residues in the CDR3. As DNA, the CDR3 is TGTGCCAGCAGCATCTGGACTAGCGGGGTTGATACGCAGTATTTT. The encoded protein is CASSIWTSGVDTQYF.

This clone was seen a few times. This chain joins TRBV7-2 and TRBJ2-1; D may be TRBD1 or TRBD2 (6 bases each). The CDR3 is 16 amino acids. Germline V gives CDR1 SGHTA, CDR2 FQGNSA. V lost 2 bases, J lost 6 bases, and 17 bases lay in between. The CDR3 bases are TGTGCCAGCAGCTTACCACAGGGAGGATCCCTCAATGAGCAGTTCTTC. Its protein is CASSLPQGGSLNEQFF.

The J gene is TRBJ2-1, the V gene TRBV2; the D call may be TRBD1 or TRBD2 (6 bases each). The CDR3 is 19 residues long. In germline, CDR1 is SNHLY, CDR2 FYNNEI. V was trimmed by 7 bases and J by 7 bases, leaving 32 bases between them. The CDR3 bases are TGTGCCAGCACCCAGAGGGGACTTGAATGGGGGCTTAGTTCGAATGAGCAGTTCTTC. It translates to CASTQRGLEWGLSSNEQFF.

In its sample, this clone was seen a few times. The chain recombines TRBV30 with TRBJ1-1, with D perhaps matching TRBD1 (6 bases). V was pared by 3 bases and J by 4 bases, with 12 bases between. Germline loops: CDR1 GTSNPN, CDR2 SVGIG (reference sequence). The CDR3 spans 13 residues. CDR3 DNA: TGTGCCTGGAGCAGGGGAGGGGGCACTGAAGCTTTCTTT. It specifies CAWSRGGGTEAFF.

This clone was observed a few times. The J gene is TRBJ2-7, the V gene TRBV19; 12 bases line up with TRBD2. There are 14 residues in the CDR3. With V trimmed by 5 bases and J by 4 bases, 3 bases remained unmatched. Germline V CDR1 and CDR2: LNHDA, SQIVND (reference sequence). The CDR3 sequence is CASSATSGGYEQYF. The CDR3 nucleotides are TGTGCCAGTAGTGCGACTAGCGGGGGTTACGAGCAGTACTTC.

As regards this clone: Other DNA sequences in the same sample also yield this CDR3. The chain has TRBV30 and TRBJ2-3; 11 bases agree with TRBD2. The CDR3 runs to 16 residues. Germline-derived CDR1 and CDR2 are GTSNPN and SVGIG (reference sequence). V lost 1 base, J lost 4 bases, and 7 bases stayed unmatched. In nucleotides, the CDR3 is TGTGCCTGGAGTGCCGGACTAGCGGGCGGTGCAGATACGCAGTATTTT. Translation: CAWSAGLAGGADTQYF.

There are a few counts of this clone. V gene TRBV27 combines with J gene TRBJ2-1; D might be TRBD1 or TRBD2, each matching 6 bases. Deletions cut 0 bases from V and 10 bases from J, with 10 bases between. CDR3 length: 13 amino acids. Germline V lookup: CDR1 MNHEY, CDR2 SMNVEV (reference sequence). The CDR3 sequence: CASSLSGGVEQFF. DNA for the CDR3: TGTGCCAGCAGTTTATCGGGGGGCGTGGAGCAGTTCTTC.

This clone has a handful of counts. The gene calls are TRBV6-5 and TRBJ2-5; 7 bases are shared with TRBD2. The CDR3 loop spans 14 amino acids. Germline V gives CDR1 MNHEY, CDR2 SVGAGI. V lost 8 bases to trimming and J lost 1 base; unmatched junction nucleotides: 7. CDR3 DNA sequence: TGTGCCAGCGGCCGTGCGGGGGTCCAAGAGACCCAGTACTTC. This codes for CASGRAGVQETQYF.

This clone has more than one count but fewer than ten. The rearrangement joins TRBV27 to TRBJ2-3, with D hard to call. Trimming removed 3 bases from V and 0 bases from J, with 19 bases in between. Germline lookup yields CDR1 MNHEY and CDR2 SMNVEV (reference sequence). This CDR3 comprises 18 residues. CDR3 sequence (DNA): TGTGCCAGCAGTTTCTTCCTTAAACCCAAGGGTAGCACAGATACGCAGTATTTT. It encodes CASSFFLKPKGSTDTQYF.

The chain uses TRBV5-4 and TRBJ2-5; no reliable D call. CDR3 length equals 16 residues. Germline V CDR1 and CDR2: SGHNT, YYREEE (reference sequence). V was clipped by 4 bases and J by 7 bases, with 23 bases between them. CDR3 sequence reads: CASSPSVGRPFGTQYF. CDR3 DNA sequence: TGTGCCAGCAGCCCGTCGGTCGGAAGGCCCTTTGGGACCCAGTACTTC.

This clone was observed a handful of times. The chain carries TRBV6-1 and TRBJ2-1, with 7 positions matching TRBD1. CDR3 length equals 15 residues. The J segment lost 4 bases and the V segment lost 10 bases, leaving 13 bases of the junction unmatched. Germline V lookup: CDR1 MNHNS, CDR2 SASEGT. In nucleotides, the CDR3 is TGTGCCACCGTCTCGACAGGGTTTACGTACAATGAGCAGTTCTTC. Translating it yields CATVSTGFTYNEQFF.

The CDR3 reads CASSWDEQYF. CDR3 in DNA: TGTGCCAGCAGTTGGGACGAGCAGTACTTC. J is TRBJ2-7 and V is TRBV28; no definite D call. Germline CDR1 reads MDHEN; CDR2 reads SYDVKM. This CDR3 has 10 residues. V gave up 4 bases and J gave up 5 bases, with 3 bases separating them.

This clone was counted only a few times. This rearrangement joins TRBV28 to TRBJ2-2; 9 nucleotides align to TRBD1. The CDR3 sequence is 14 residues long. CDR1 MDHEN and CDR2 SYDVKM come from the germline V gene. Losses at the gene ends were 7 bases for V and 4 bases for J; bases not matched to a gene: 4. The CDR3 is CASKTGGGTGELFF. DNA of the CDR3: TGTGCCAGCAAAACAGGGGGCGGCACCGGGGAGCTGTTTTTT.

This clone has a handful of counts. The V gene is TRBV7-9, the J gene TRBJ2-5; 7 nucleotides match TRBD2. CDR3 length: 15 amino acids. CDR1 and CDR2 from the germline V gene are SEHNR and FQNEAQ (reference sequence). Losses at the gene ends were 5 bases for V and 2 bases for J; bases not matched to a gene: 8. DNA for the CDR3: TGTGCCAGCAGCCACGCACTAGCGCAACAAGAGACCCAGTACTTC. This encodes CASSHALAQQETQYF.